This T cell receptor beta chain was profiled in a study of identifying expanded T cells in peripheral blood (dated by TCRdb to between 2018 and 2020). For context, the study as a whole: Four technical replicates, made by sequencing separate aliquots from the same pool of genomic DNA, were compared pairwise.

Concerning this clone: Its cognate antigen has yet to be identified. Per-nucleotide qualities are absent, and no much larger clonotype sits a single base away.

TCRbeta CDR3 regions were profiled by bias-controlled multiplex PCR amplification of genomic DNA with the immunoSEQ Assay. The original pipeline was this. The absolute abundance of each unique TCRbeta CDR3 region was quantified after sequences were collapsed and filtered. Differential abundance was assessed using a binomial (Fisher-equivalent) model and a beta-binomial model in which time-dependent variance fitted from healthy donors was added. Clones with fewer than 5 combined templates were removed, and differential abundance was called for clones with a Benjamini-Hochberg FDR below 0.01. Beta-binomial variance was modeled as a function of total template count across the two samples using the form v = (b*log(k)+a)^2. TCRdb holds this immuneACCESS table with in-frame rearrangements only. Some clones are missing; in checked studies, unresolved V genes explain under half, and the rest has no known cause. That table furnishes V, J and clone size, whereas the DNA furnished D and trimming. The sample table shows 55,000 to 60,000 clones, and approximately 89% are seen once. Of the sample, around 3.5% is held by the ten largest clones.

During the collection period, no immune events, such as infections, were documented for the healthy donors. Healthy-donor blood repertoires served as a training cohort to calibrate time-dependent variance in a beta-binomial model of T-cell clone differential abundance. The training cohort included 10 or so healthy donors, of whom 3 were female and 7 were male. An age range of about 29 to 70 years, with an average of about 45 years, was recorded for the donors. Whole blood was collected from each healthy donor at three time points spaced two weeks apart and obtained from a commercial supplier. For immunosequencing, genomic DNA was extracted from unsorted whole blood. Beyond this particular receptor, the publication reports: The authors expected that biological variance in healthy repertoires might rise further over much longer intervals, such as months to years. Both the number of clones called differentially abundant and the false-positive rate were significantly reduced by the beta-binomial model across all healthy-donor time intervals. For all healthy donors, the variance in clone template counts between roughly 2-week samples rose significantly as total template count increased. The binomial model flagged 0.9 to 1.5 differentially abundant clones between technical replicates, compared with around 15 over approximately 2 weeks and 19 to 20 over around four weeks.

Between the V and J ends, shortened by 7 bases and 8 bases respectively, the junction contains 14 bases. CDR1 LGHNT and CDR2 FRNRAP are derived from the germline V gene. The CDR3 holds 12 amino acids from the cysteine to the phenylalanine. The entry retains the CDR3 DNA only, 36 bases that are in frame from base 1. Sequenced sample: blood. This clonotype was sampled from a person aged 18 to 75 in good health. This sequence uses TRBV12-5 and TRBJ1-2; a weak D assignment points to TRBD1 (6 bases agree). The CDR3 corresponds to CASAPDSGGYTF. The bases are TGTGCTAGTGCCCCGGACAGTGGCGGCTACACCTTC.